This T cell receptor (beta chain) stems from a study of T cells in Graves' hyperthyroidism and ophthalmopathy. Graves' hyperthyroidism was deemed stable absent ophthalmopathy progression within 18 months. This clonotype was found many times. RNA transcripts gave rise to amplified TCR beta CDR3 regions. The primer set for the first-round RT-PCR of the TCR CDR3 was HTBI. TCRdb independently ran MiXCR on the multiplex PCR reads; one entry per CDR3 protein. Counted here are about 500,000 distinct CDR3 sequences, 14% occurring once; the ten biggest clones make up 15% to 20%. Trimming took 6 bases from V and 5 from J, leaving 7 bases between them. The CDR3 totals 11 residues. Germline V CDR1 and CDR2: SNHLY, FYNNEI.

This rearrangement joins TRBV2 to TRBJ2-5; no clear D. Sequencing was carried out using blood. This clonotype was obtained from a woman aged 18-29 years with Graves' hyperthyroidism. The CDR3 nucleotides are TGTGCCAGCAGACCCGCCGAGACCCAGTACTTC. Its protein product is CASRPAETQYF.